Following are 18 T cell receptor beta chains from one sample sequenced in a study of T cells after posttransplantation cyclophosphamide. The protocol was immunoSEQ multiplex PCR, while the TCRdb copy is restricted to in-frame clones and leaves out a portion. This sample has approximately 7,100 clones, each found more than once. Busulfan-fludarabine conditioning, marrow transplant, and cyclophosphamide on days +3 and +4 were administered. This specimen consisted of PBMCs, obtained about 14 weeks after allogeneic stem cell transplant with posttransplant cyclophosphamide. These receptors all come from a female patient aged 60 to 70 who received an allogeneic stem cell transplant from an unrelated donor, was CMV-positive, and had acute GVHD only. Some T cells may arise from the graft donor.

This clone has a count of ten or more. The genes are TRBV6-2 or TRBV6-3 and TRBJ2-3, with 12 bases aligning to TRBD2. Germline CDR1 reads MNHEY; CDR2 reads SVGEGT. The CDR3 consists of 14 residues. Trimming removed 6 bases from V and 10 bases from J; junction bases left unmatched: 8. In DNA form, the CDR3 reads TGTGCCAGCAGCAGACTAGCGGGAGAGTTGTCGCAGTATTTT. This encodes CASSRLAGELSQYF.

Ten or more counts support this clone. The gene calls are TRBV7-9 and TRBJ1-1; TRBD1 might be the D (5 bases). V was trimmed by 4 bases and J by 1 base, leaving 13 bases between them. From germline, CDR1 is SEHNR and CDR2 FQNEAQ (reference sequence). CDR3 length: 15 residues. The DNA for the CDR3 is TGTGCCAGCAGCTGGACGACAGCCCCGAACACTGAAGCTTTCTTT. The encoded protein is CASSWTTAPNTEAFF.

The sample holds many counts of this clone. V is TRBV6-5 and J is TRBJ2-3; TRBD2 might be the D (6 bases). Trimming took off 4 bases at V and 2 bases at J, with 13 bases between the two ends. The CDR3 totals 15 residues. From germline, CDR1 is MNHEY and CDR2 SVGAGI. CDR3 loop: CASSLRGLHTDTQYF. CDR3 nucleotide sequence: TGTGCCAGCAGTTTGCGGGGCCTCCACACAGATACGCAGTATTTT.

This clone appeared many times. The DNA of the CDR3 is TGTGCCAGTAGTATAGGACAGATCAACACTGAAGCTTTCTTT. As protein: CASSIGQINTEAFF. The chain combines TRBV19 with TRBJ1-1; tentative D call: TRBD1 (5 bases). The CDR3 is 14 residues long. Trimming removed 1 base from V and 2 bases from J, with 8 bases in between. Germline values: CDR1 LNHDA, CDR2 SQIVND (reference sequence).

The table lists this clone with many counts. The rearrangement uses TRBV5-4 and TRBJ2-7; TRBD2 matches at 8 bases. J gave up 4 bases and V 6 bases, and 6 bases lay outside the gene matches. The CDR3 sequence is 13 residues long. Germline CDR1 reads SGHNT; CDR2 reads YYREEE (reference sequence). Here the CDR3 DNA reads TGTGCCAGCATTCCGGGGGGGCGGTACGAGCAGTACTTC. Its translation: CASIPGGRYEQYF.

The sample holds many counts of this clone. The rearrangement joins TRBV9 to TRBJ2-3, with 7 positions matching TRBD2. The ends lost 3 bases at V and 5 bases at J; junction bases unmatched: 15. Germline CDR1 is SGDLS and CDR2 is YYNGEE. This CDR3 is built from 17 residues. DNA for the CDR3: TGTGCCAGCAGCGGAAACGGCGGGCGGGAGCGATTAGATACGCAGTATTTT. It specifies CASSGNGGRERLDTQYF.

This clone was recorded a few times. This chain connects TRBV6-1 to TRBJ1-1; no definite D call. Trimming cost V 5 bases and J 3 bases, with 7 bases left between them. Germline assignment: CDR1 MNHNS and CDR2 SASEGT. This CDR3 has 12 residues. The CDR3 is CASSIFDTEAFF. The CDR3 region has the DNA TGTGCCAGCAGTATCTTCGACACTGAAGCTTTCTTT.

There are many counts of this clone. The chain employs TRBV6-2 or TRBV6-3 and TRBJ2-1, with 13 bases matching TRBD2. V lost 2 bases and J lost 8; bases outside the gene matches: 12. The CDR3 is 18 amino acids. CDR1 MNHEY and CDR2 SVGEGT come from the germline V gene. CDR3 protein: CASSYNILTSGGAHEQFF. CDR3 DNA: TGTGCCAGCAGTTACAACATCCTTACTAGCGGGGGGGCCCATGAGCAGTTCTTC.

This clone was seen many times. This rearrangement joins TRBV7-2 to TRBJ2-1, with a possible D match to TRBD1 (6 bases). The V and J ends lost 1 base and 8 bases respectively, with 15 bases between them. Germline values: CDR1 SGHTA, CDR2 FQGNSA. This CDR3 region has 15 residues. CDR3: CASSLGAGDPHEQFF. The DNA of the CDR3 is TGTGCCAGCAGCTTAGGGGCAGGGGACCCCCATGAGCAGTTCTTC.

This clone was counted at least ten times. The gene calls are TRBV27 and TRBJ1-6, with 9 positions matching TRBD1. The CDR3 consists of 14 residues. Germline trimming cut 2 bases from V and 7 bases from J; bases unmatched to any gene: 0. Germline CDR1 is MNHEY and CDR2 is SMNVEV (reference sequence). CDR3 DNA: TGTGCCAGCAGTTTAGGGACAGGGAATTCACCCCTCCACTTT. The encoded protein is CASSLGTGNSPLHF.

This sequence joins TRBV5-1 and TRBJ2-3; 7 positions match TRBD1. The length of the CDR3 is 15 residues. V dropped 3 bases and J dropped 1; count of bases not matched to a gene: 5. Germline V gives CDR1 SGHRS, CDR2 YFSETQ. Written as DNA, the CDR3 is TGCGCCAGCAGCTCAATCGGACAGGGCACAGATACGCAGTATTTT. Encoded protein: CASSSIGQGTDTQYF.

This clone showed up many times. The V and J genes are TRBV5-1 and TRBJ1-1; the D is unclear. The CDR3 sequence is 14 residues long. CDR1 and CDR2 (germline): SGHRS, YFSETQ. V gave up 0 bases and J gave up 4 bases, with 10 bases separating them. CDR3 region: CASSLEGGLTEAFF. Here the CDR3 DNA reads TGCGCCAGCAGCTTGGAGGGCGGACTCACTGAAGCTTTCTTT.

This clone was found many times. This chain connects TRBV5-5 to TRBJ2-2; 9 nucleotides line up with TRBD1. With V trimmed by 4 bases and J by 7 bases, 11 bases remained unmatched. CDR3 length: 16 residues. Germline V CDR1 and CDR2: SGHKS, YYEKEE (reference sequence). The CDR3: CASSRTGTGLDGELFF. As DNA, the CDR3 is TGTGCCAGCAGCAGAACAGGGACAGGGCTTGACGGGGAGCTGTTTTTT.

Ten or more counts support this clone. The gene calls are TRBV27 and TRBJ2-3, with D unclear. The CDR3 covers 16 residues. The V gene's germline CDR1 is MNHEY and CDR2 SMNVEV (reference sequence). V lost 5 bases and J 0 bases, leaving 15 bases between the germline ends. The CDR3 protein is CASSRYKITSTDTQYF. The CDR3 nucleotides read TGTGCCAGCAGTCGATACAAGATTACGAGCACAGATACGCAGTATTTT.

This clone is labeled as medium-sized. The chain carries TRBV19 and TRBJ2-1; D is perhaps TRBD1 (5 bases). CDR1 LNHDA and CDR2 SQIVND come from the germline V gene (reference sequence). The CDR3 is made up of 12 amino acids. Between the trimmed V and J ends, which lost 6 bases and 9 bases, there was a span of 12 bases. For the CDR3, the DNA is TGTGCCAGTAGATTTGGCCAGGGTGAGCAGTTCTTC. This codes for CASRFGQGEQFF.

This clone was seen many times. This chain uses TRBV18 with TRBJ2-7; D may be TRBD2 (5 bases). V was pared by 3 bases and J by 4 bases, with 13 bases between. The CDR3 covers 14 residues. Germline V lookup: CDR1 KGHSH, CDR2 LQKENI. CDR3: CASSPDLRGYEQYF. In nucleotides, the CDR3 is TGTGCCAGCTCACCGGACTTAAGAGGATACGAGCAGTACTTC.

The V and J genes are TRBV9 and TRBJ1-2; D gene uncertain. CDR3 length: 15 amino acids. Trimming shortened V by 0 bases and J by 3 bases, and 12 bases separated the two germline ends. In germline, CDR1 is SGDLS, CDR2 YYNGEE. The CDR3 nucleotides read TGTGCCAGCAGCGTAGAGGCAGGATACGACTATGGCTACACCTTC. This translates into CASSVEAGYDYGYTF.

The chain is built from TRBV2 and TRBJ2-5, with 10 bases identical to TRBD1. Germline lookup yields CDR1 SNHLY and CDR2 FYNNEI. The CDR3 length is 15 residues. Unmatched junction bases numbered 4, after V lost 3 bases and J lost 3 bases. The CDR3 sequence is CASSEGDRGEETQYF. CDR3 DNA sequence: TGTGCCAGCAGTGAGGGGGACAGGGGAGAAGAGACCCAGTACTTC.